The subject of this entry is one T cell receptor (beta chain). The antigen is undetermined. The sample originates from a study of CD8+CD57+ T cells in acquired aplastic anemia. Whole-study context: Sorted cells (CD4+ and CD8+) yielded DNA amounts that averaged approximately 3 ug. Study-level findings and limits: The study identified around 28 CD8+ CDR3 sequences shared by patients and controls.

The template for TCR beta VDJ and CDR3 sequence profiling was genomic DNA. In TCRdb, the reads were re-called with MiXCR into one record per CDR3 protein. Altogether fewer than 250,000 distinct CDR3 sequences are present, around half being singletons, with the ten largest covering 16%. CDR3 length: 13 amino acids. The V gene's germline CDR1 is LNHDA and CDR2 SQIVND (reference sequence). V was trimmed by 0 bases and J by 6 bases, leaving 9 bases between them. The clonotype was recovered from a human donor in good health, serving as a control. The gene calls are TRBV19 and TRBJ2-7; D unresolved. Input material: sorted CD4+, CD8+, or CD8+CD57+ T cells (not recorded which) from PBMCs. Written as DNA, the CDR3 is TGTGCCAGTAGTATAGAGGAACGCGGCGAGCAGTACTTC. This codes for CASSIEERGEQYF.